A single sample gave rise to the 15 T cell receptor beta chains below, sequenced in a study of graft-versus-host responses after intestinal transplantation. Sequencing was performed with immunoSEQ multiplex PCR; in TCRdb, only in-frame clones are kept and a portion is missing. Among approximately 78,000 clones listed, around 86% were seen once. No antigen has been identified for these receptors. Sequences were derived from unstimulated CD8+ T cells sorted from spleen or lymph node cells, sampled before transplant. These receptor sequences come from a human donor who was the organ donor for an intestinal transplant.

V is TRBV2 and J is TRBJ2-3, with 9 bases that match TRBD2. The ends lost 5 bases at V and 4 bases at J; junction bases unmatched: 4. The CDR3 runs to 14 residues. The germline CDR1 and CDR2 sequences are SNHLY and FYNNEI. In nucleotides, the CDR3 is TGTGCCAGCAGTCCTAGCGGGGCCCCAGATACGCAGTATTTT. Amino acids: CASSPSGAPDTQYF.

V and J are TRBV2 and TRBJ1-1; D uncertain. CDR1 is SNHLY and CDR2 is FYNNEI in the germline V gene. V dropped 2 bases and J dropped 1 base, with 17 bases sitting between them. The CDR3 has 17 amino acids. The CDR3 protein is CASSETSQIKGNTEAFF. The CDR3 region has the DNA TGTGCCAGCAGTGAAACGTCTCAGATAAAGGGGAACACTGAAGCTTTCTTT.

This clone was detected only once. The J gene is TRBJ2-7, the V gene TRBV19, with D possibly TRBD2 on 5 matching bases. This CDR3 contains 14 residues. Between the trimmed V and J ends, which lost 3 bases and 5 bases, there was a span of 14 bases. Germline values: CDR1 LNHDA, CDR2 SQIVND (reference sequence). CDR3 DNA: TGTGCCAGTAGTATTTCGGAGGCCCACCACGAGCAGTACTTC. Its protein is CASSISEAHHEQYF. Supplemented by reference TRBV19 and TRBJ2-7, the full variable domain reads DGGITQSPKYLFRKEGQNVTLSCEQNLNHDAMYWYRQDPGQGLRLIYYSQIVNDFQKGDIAEGYSVSREKKESFPLTVTSAQKNPTAFYLCASSISEAHHEQYFGPGTRLTVT.

The chain carries TRBV19 and TRBJ1-5; D is undetermined. Germline CDR1 LNHDA, CDR2 SQIVND (reference sequence). V was trimmed by 3 bases and J by 0 bases, leaving 12 bases between them. There are 16 residues in the CDR3. The CDR3: CASSISSGYSNQPQHF. The CDR3 DNA is TGTGCCAGTAGTATTTCGTCCGGATATAGCAATCAGCCCCAGCATTTT. Full variable domain (remainder filled in from reference TRBV19 and TRBJ1-5): DGGITQSPKYLFRKEGQNVTLSCEQNLNHDAMYWYRQDPGQGLRLIYYSQIVNDFQKGDIAEGYSVSREKKESFPLTVTSAQKNPTAFYLCASSISSGYSNQPQHFGDGTRLSIL.

This sequence joins TRBV6-5 and TRBJ2-7; 10 nucleotides agree with TRBD1. J gave up 4 bases and V 10 bases, and 7 bases lay outside the gene matches. From germline, CDR1 is MNHEY and CDR2 SVGAGI. The CDR3 runs 13 residues. CDR3 bases: TGTGCCATTTCTCCGGGACAGGGGTACGAGCAGTACTTC. Its protein product is CAISPGQGYEQYF.

The chain is built from TRBV5-1 and TRBJ1-2; D is perhaps TRBD1 (5 bases). Germline lookup yields CDR1 SGHRS and CDR2 YFSETQ. This CDR3 has 13 residues. V was clipped by 3 bases and J by 3 bases, with 9 bases between them. The CDR3 DNA reads as TGCGCCAGCAGCTGGGGACGCCACTATGGCTACACCTTC. Protein: CASSWGRHYGYTF.

The chain uses TRBV4-1 and TRBJ1-6, with D perhaps TRBD1 (6 bases). In germline, CDR1 is MGHRA, CDR2 YSYEKL. This CDR3 spans 17 amino acids. Trimming pared 0 bases from V and 6 bases from J, leaving 15 bases between. The DNA of the CDR3 is TGCGCCAGCAGCCAAGACGCCTTACAGGGACCTAATTCACCCCTCCACTTT. It encodes CASSQDALQGPNSPLHF.

This clone was detected once. V is TRBV28 and J is TRBJ2-7, with TRBD1 matching over 8 bases. Germline V gene sequence: CDR1 MDHEN, CDR2 SYDVKM. This CDR3 has 14 residues. V trimming: 8 bases; J trimming: 5 bases; junction bases outside the gene matches: 11. In nucleotides, the CDR3 is TGTGCCAGCCTGAGGACAGGGATCCTCCACGAGCAGTACTTC. Translating gives CASLRTGILHEQYF.

The V and J genes are TRBV6-5 and TRBJ1-2; D not certain. Trimming took 2 bases from V and 4 from J, leaving 8 bases between them. Germline V CDR1 and CDR2: MNHEY, SVGAGI. CDR3 size: 13 residues. The CDR3 sequence: CASSYGSTYGYTF. The CDR3, as DNA: TGTGCCAGCAGTTACGGCAGCACCTATGGCTACACCTTC.

The V and J genes are TRBV7-7 and TRBJ2-5, with 9 bases that match TRBD2. CDR3 length: 16 residues. Germline V gives CDR1 SSHAT, CDR2 FNYEAQ (reference sequence). With V trimmed by 2 bases and J by 3 bases, 7 bases remained unmatched. The CDR3 loop is CASSLRAGGSKETQYF. The CDR3 region has the DNA TGTGCCAGCAGCTTACGAGCGGGGGGAAGTAAAGAGACCCAGTACTTC.

This sequence joins TRBV2 and TRBJ1-1; D is perhaps TRBD1 (6 bases). CDR3 length: 16 amino acids. Trimming cost V 8 bases and J 3 bases, with 22 bases left between them. In germline, CDR1 is SNHLY, CDR2 FYNNEI. CDR3 residues: CASVDQLQGADTEAFF. The DNA of the CDR3 is TGTGCCAGCGTCGATCAACTACAGGGCGCGGACACTGAAGCTTTCTTT.

A single count supports this clone. This chain links TRBV4-1 with TRBJ1-5; D is ambiguous. The germline V gene has CDR1 MGHRA and CDR2 YSYEKL. The CDR3 contains 15 residues. Trimming took 2 bases from V and 5 from J, leaving 13 bases between them. CDR3 nucleotides: TGCGCCAGCAGCCAACTCAGACGGGTTGATCAGCCCCAGCATTTT. It translates to CASSQLRRVDQPQHF.

The chain combines TRBV4-2 with TRBJ1-5; D not certain. The CDR3 totals 17 residues. V lost 1 base to trimming and J lost 4 bases, with 17 bases between them. Germline CDR1 and CDR2: LGHNA and YNFKEQ. CDR3 region: CASSQGPRRRRNQPQHF. The CDR3 DNA reads TGTGCCAGCAGCCAAGGCCCTCGTCGGCGTAGGAATCAGCCCCAGCATTTT.

The chain employs TRBV6-4 and TRBJ2-3; 9 nucleotides match TRBD2. The ends lost 0 bases at V and 0 bases at J; junction bases unmatched: 1. Germline CDR1 reads MRHNA; CDR2 reads SNTAGT. The CDR3 extends over 16 amino acids. As DNA, the CDR3 is TGTGCCAGCAGTGACTCAGCGGGGGGTAGCACAGATACGCAGTATTTT. Its protein is CASSDSAGGSTDTQYF.

The chain has TRBV6-4 and TRBJ1-1; D call uncertain. With 4 bases removed from V and 1 base from J, the gap between germline ends came to 13 bases. This CDR3 is built from 15 residues. Germline V gene lookup returns CDR1 MRHNA and CDR2 SNTAGT. CDR3 in amino acids: CASSVDRGENTEAFF. The CDR3 DNA sequence: TGTGCCAGCAGTGTTGACCGGGGTGAGAACACTGAAGCTTTCTTT.